This TCR beta chain was obtained from a study of cytomegalovirus exposure and HLA in healthy donors. Whole-study results and caveats: Cytomegalovirus-associated TCR beta chains were listed, numbering 150 to 200. Earlier findings revealed that most TCR beta V segments proved productive either about 87% or about 30% of the time.

Of note for this clone: The antigen is unknown.

A multiplex PCR was run with 60 Vbeta primers and 13 Jbeta primers. This table comes from immunoSEQ multiplex PCR, and its TCRdb copy is limited to in-frame clones, with some not included. The table includes 100,000 to 150,000 clones, roughly four fifths detected once. Input material: PBMCs. The receptor was isolated from a woman aged 45-59 years in good health and CMV-seropositive.

Written as DNA, the CDR3 is TGTGCCTGGAAAAGAGCGGGGTCCTACAATGAGCAGTTCTTC. Protein: CAWKRAGSYNEQFF. The chain carries TRBV30 and TRBJ2-1, with 7 positions matching TRBD2. This CDR3 has 14 amino acids. The germline CDR1 and CDR2 sequences are GTSNPN and SVGIG (reference sequence). J gave up 1 base and V 4 bases, and 4 bases lay outside the gene matches.